The 6 T cell receptor beta chains given below trace back to one sample, sequenced in a study of blood T cells in healthy people across ages. Using a J-beta primer mix together with a sample-barcoded 5' primer, a second PCR was run for roughly 7 to 12 cycles. MiXCR, run by TCRdb on the 5' RACE reads, gives a single entry per CDR3 protein. The repertoire has approximately 880,000 distinct CDR3 sequences, about 48% of them found once; the top ten carry about an eighth. Material for sequencing was blood. These receptors all come from a man aged 25 to 40 in good health.

This chain uses TRBV25-1 with TRBJ2-7; D ambiguous. Per the germline V gene, CDR1 is MGHDK and CDR2 is SYGVNS. V gave up 4 bases and J gave up 3 bases, with 13 bases separating them. This CDR3 is built from 14 residues. The CDR3, as DNA: TGTGCCAGCAGTGGAGATGACCGGAACTACGAGCAGTACTTC. Translated: CASSGDDRNYEQYF.

This chain uses TRBV12-3 or TRBV12-4 with TRBJ2-3; 7 bases match TRBD1. With 6 bases clipped from V and 4 bases from J, the junction kept 4 bases outside the gene matches. The CDR3 is made up of 13 amino acids. The CDR3 is CASRIGQADTQYF. The CDR3 DNA is TGTGCCAGCAGGATCGGACAGGCAGATACGCAGTATTTT.

The chain uses TRBV12-3 or TRBV12-4 and TRBJ1-6; maybe TRBD1 (5 bases). Deletions cut 4 bases from V and 4 bases from J, with 14 bases between. The CDR3 loop spans 16 amino acids. CDR3 in amino acids: CASSYGRVGYNSPLHF. The DNA for the CDR3 is TGTGCCAGCAGTTATGGCAGGGTCGGATATAATTCACCCCTCCACTTT.

This clonotype was counted between two and nine times. The gene calls are TRBV14 and TRBJ2-3; TRBD1 matches 8 bases. This CDR3 contains 15 residues. Germline trimming cut 4 bases from V and 4 bases from J; bases unmatched to any gene: 7. Germline V gives CDR1 SGHDN, CDR2 FVKESK. The CDR3 reads CASSRGQARPDTQYF. As DNA, the CDR3 is TGTGCCAGCAGCCGGGGACAGGCTCGCCCAGATACGCAGTATTTT.

As to this clonotype: The junction does not match germline at one end; this may be a read error. V is TRBV14 and J is TRBJ2-7; D is possibly TRBD2 (6 bases). This CDR3 region has 15 residues. CDR1 is SGHDN, CDR2 FVKESK, per germline. The CDR3 nucleotides read TGTGCCAGCAGCCTGACGACTAGTTTCTCCTACGGGCAGTACTTC. Residues: CASSLTTSFSYGQYF.

The chain uses TRBV27 and TRBJ2-1; a weak D match, TRBD2 (6 bases). In germline, CDR1 is MNHEY, CDR2 SMNVEV (reference sequence). CDR3 length: 15 residues. The V and J ends lost 5 bases and 4 bases respectively, with 15 bases between them. The CDR3 coding sequence is TGTGCCAGCAGTCCCGGGGACTCCCAATACAATGAGCAGTTCTTC. As protein: CASSPGDSQYNEQFF.